This T cell receptor (beta chain) was recovered during a study of T cell responses to AZD1222 COVID-19 vaccine. V was clipped by 5 bases and J by 5 bases; unmatched bases: 7. Germline CDR1 LNHDA, CDR2 SQIVND (reference sequence). The CDR3 spans 14 residues. On this clone itself: What it recognizes is unknown.

Study results and caveats: Among AZD1222 vaccinees, only six were seropositive at baseline.

Method: immunoSEQ multiplex PCR; TCRdb's copy keeps in-frame clones and lacks some. The table records 100,000 to 150,000 clones, approximately 90% of them present only once. This TCR derives from an adult in good health. The sample here was peripheral blood, taken on day 0 of AZD1222 vaccination. The chain carries TRBV19 and TRBJ1-2; 8 nucleotides match TRBD1. Here the CDR3 reads CASSPDRGRYGYTF. In DNA form, the CDR3 reads TGTGCCAGTAGTCCAGACAGGGGTCGTTATGGCTACACCTTC.